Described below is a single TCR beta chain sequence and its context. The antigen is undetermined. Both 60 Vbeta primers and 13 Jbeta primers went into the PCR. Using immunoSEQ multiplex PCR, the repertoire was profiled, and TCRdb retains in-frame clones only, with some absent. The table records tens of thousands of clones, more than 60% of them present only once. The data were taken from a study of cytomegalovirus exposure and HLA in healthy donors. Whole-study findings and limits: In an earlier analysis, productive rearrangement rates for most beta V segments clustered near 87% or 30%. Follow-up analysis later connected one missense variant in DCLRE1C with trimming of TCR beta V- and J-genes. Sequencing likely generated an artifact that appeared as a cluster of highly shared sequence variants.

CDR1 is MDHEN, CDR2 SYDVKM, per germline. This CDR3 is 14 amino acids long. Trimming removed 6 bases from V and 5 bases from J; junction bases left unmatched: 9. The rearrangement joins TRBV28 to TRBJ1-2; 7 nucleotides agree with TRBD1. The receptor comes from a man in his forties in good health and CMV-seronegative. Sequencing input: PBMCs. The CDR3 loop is CASSPGDRNYGYTF. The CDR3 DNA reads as TGTGCCAGCAGCCCCGGGGACAGAAATTATGGCTACACCTTC.